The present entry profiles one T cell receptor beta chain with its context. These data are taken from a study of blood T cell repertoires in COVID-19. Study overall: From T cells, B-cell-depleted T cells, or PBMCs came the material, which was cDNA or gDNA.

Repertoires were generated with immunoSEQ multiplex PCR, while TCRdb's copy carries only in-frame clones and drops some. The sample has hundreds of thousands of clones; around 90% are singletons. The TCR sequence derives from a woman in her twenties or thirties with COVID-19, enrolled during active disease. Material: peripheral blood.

The CDR3 region is CASSPGLAGAHEQYF. CDR3 coding DNA: TGTGCCAGCAGCCCAGGACTAGCGGGGGCACACGAGCAGTACTTC. V and J are TRBV28 and TRBJ2-7, with 13 nucleotides matching TRBD2. This CDR3 comprises 15 residues. Unmatched junction bases numbered 7, after V lost 6 bases and J lost 5 bases. CDR1 and CDR2 from the germline V gene are MDHEN and SYDVKM. The full variable domain, completed using reference TRBV28 and TRBJ2-7, is DVKVTQSSRYLVKRTGEKVFLECVQDMDHENMFWYRQDPGLGLRLIYFSYDVKMKEKGDIPEGYSVSREKKERFSLILESASTNQTSMYLCASSPGLAGAHEQYFGPGTRLTVT.